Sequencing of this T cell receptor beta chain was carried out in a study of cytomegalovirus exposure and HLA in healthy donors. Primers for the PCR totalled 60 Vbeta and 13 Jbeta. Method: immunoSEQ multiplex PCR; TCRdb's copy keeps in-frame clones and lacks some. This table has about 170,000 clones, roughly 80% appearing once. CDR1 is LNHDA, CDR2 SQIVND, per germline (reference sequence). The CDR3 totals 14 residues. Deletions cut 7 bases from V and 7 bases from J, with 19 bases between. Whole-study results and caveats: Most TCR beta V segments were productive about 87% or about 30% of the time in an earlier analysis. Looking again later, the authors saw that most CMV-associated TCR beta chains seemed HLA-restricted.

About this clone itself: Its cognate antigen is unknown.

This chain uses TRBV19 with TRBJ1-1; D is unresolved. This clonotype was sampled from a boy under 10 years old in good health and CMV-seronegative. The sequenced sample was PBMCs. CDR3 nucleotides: TGTGCCAGTAACCCTCCGGGAGGAGCTGGTGAAGCTTTCTTT. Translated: CASNPPGGAGEAFF.